This TCR beta chain was documented in a study of cytomegalovirus exposure and HLA in healthy donors. The germline V gene has CDR1 SGHRS and CDR2 YFSETQ. The CDR3 has 17 residues. V lost 1 base and J lost 2; bases outside the gene matches: 6. This PCR relied on a set of 60 Vbeta primers and 13 Jbeta primers. Original handling: An analysis performed later counted 72 million or so unique TCR beta chains (roughly 11 million of them shared). TCRdb's copy holds only in-frame clones and misses some; the assay was immunoSEQ multiplex PCR. V, J and clone size are those of that table, while D and trimming were read from the DNA. The sample has some 210,000 clones, 70% to 85% seen once. Study-wide results and limits: Sequence variants that were highly shared formed a cluster that was likely a sequencing artifact.

As regards this clone: Its matching antigen is unknown.

The chain has TRBV5-1 and TRBJ2-1; 10 positions agree with TRBD1. Material: PBMCs. The TCR was taken from a male donor in good health and CMV-seronegative. CDR3 loop: CASSLRGQGLTYNEQFF. CDR3 bases: TGCGCCAGCAGCTTGCGGGGACAGGGGTTAACCTACAATGAGCAGTTCTTC.